These 30 T cell receptor beta chains were all obtained from the same sample, sequenced in a study of T cell changes during pregnancy in multiple sclerosis. Sequenced by immunoSEQ multiplex PCR; TCRdb stores in-frame clones only, minus some. The sample has 45,000 to 60,000 clones; 90% are singletons. Sequenced here: CD8+ T cells from peripheral blood mononuclear cells, sampled before pregnancy. These receptor sequences come from a female donor with multiple sclerosis, enrolled in a pregnancy study.

This chain uses TRBV6-1 with TRBJ1-1; D may be TRBD1 (5 bases). Germline V gene data show CDR1 as MNHNS and CDR2 as SASEGT. There are 19 residues in the CDR3. The V end was cut by 3 bases, the J end by 1 base, with 24 bases between. In DNA, the CDR3 is TGTGCCAGCAGTGAGAGTCCCTATTCGGGGGGGTACACGAACACTGAAGCTTTCTTT. Amino acids: CASSESPYSGGYTNTEAFF.

The V and J genes are TRBV4-1 and TRBJ2-3, with TRBD2 matching over 12 bases. The CDR3 loop spans 20 amino acids. V lost 4 bases to trimming and J lost 10 bases; unmatched junction nucleotides: 24. Germline V lookup: CDR1 MGHRA, CDR2 YSYEKL. DNA for the CDR3: TGCGCCAGCAGCCTCCAGAAGGGGCAGACGAGGACTAGCGGGGAGGGTCCGCAGTATTTT. This gives the protein CASSLQKGQTRTSGEGPQYF.

The chain has TRBV28 and TRBJ1-1; the D gene is possibly TRBD1 (6 bases). The CDR3 extends over 15 amino acids. Deletions cut 6 bases from V and 2 bases from J, with 16 bases between. Germline CDR1 reads MDHEN; CDR2 reads SYDVKM. The CDR3 bases are TGTGCCAGCAGCTTGTGGATGGACAGAAACACTGAAGCTTTCTTT. Encoded protein: CASSLWMDRNTEAFF.

The chain recombines TRBV9 with TRBJ1-1; 9 bases align to TRBD1. CDR3 size: 18 residues. V shed 2 bases, J shed 0 bases, and the junction held 11 bases outside the gene matches. Germline loops: CDR1 SGDLS, CDR2 YYNGEE. The CDR3 DNA is TGTGCCAGCAGCGTGGGTGGTAGGACAGGGGAGATGAACACTGAAGCTTTCTTT. As protein: CASSVGGRTGEMNTEAFF.

The chain couples TRBV13 to TRBJ2-7; D call uncertain. This CDR3 has 13 amino acids. Germline V gene lookup returns CDR1 PRHDT and CDR2 FYEKMQ (reference sequence). Trimming left V 0 bases short and J 7 bases short, with 10 bases between. In DNA, the CDR3 is TGTGCCAGCAGCTTAGGGCAACAATCGGAGCAGTACTTC. Its protein product is CASSLGQQSEQYF.

Here the CDR3 DNA reads TGTGCCAGCAGCTTGGTAGGACAGGGAATCCATGGCTACACCTTC. Its translation: CASSLVGQGIHGYTF. The gene calls are TRBV5-4 and TRBJ1-2, with 8 bases matching TRBD1. In germline, CDR1 is SGHNT, CDR2 YYREEE (reference sequence). The J segment lost 6 bases and the V segment lost 0 bases, leaving 7 bases of the junction unmatched. The CDR3 is 15 amino acids.

The chain carries TRBV30 and TRBJ1-4, with 9 bases lining up with TRBD1. V dropped 6 bases and J dropped 7; count of bases not matched to a gene: 3. Germline CDR1 reads GTSNPN; CDR2 reads SVGIG (reference sequence). CDR3 length: 12 residues. Here the CDR3 reads CACGQGSEKLFF. In nucleotides, the CDR3 is TGTGCCTGCGGACAGGGGAGTGAAAAACTGTTTTTT.

CDR3 DNA: TGTGCCACCAGCCCGAAGTGGTTGCGGGGGCCGTACCAAGAGACCCAGTACTTC. Amino acids: CATSPKWLRGPYQETQYF. The V call is TRBV15, the J call TRBJ2-5; D is perhaps TRBD2 (7 bases). Germline CDR1 LNHNV, CDR2 YYDKDF (reference sequence). The CDR3 covers 18 residues. V was clipped by 5 bases and J by 0 bases, with 22 bases between them.

The chain is built from TRBV19 and TRBJ1-5; D is uncertain. V shed 3 bases and J shed 7 bases, with 10 bases lying between them. Germline V lookup: CDR1 LNHDA, CDR2 SQIVND (reference sequence). This CDR3 region has 13 residues. CDR3 DNA: TGTGCCAGTAGTATGGTCCCAGGACAGCCCCAGCATTTT. Protein product: CASSMVPGQPQHF. The whole variable domain, filled in from reference TRBV19 and TRBJ1-5, reads DGGITQSPKYLFRKEGQNVTLSCEQNLNHDAMYWYRQDPGQGLRLIYYSQIVNDFQKGDIAEGYSVSREKKESFPLTVTSAQKNPTAFYLCASSMVPGQPQHFGDGTRLSIL.

The gene calls are TRBV19 and TRBJ1-4; 9 bases align to TRBD1. Trimming removed 6 bases from V and 7 bases from J; junction bases left unmatched: 9. Germline V CDR1 and CDR2: LNHDA, SQIVND (reference sequence). There are 15 residues in the CDR3. CDR3 in amino acids: CASSLTGGSGEKLFF. CDR3 bases: TGTGCCAGTAGCCTTACAGGGGGCAGTGGTGAAAAACTGTTTTTT.

This chain uses TRBV7-2 with TRBJ1-1; D call uncertain. Between the trimmed V and J ends, which lost 5 bases and 0 bases, there was a span of 4 bases. The V gene's germline CDR1 is SGHTA and CDR2 FQGNSA. This CDR3 comprises 12 residues. The CDR3 coding sequence is TGTGCCAGCAGCGTCATGAACACTGAAGCTTTCTTT. Its translation: CASSVMNTEAFF.

The chain has TRBV4-3 and TRBJ2-1; 9 positions agree with TRBD2. The ends lost 1 base at V and 10 bases at J; junction bases unmatched: 8. The germline V gene has CDR1 LGHNA and CDR2 YSLEER. The CDR3 is 15 residues long. CDR3 bases: TGCGCCAGCAGCCAAGGAGGCGGGGGGGCCCGGGAGCAGTTCTTC. Protein: CASSQGGGGAREQFF.

CDR3 loop: CASSLGDSLTLANYGYTF. The CDR3 coding sequence is TGTGCCAGTAGCCTCGGGGACAGCTTAACCCTAGCTAACTATGGCTACACCTTC. The rearrangement links TRBV19 to TRBJ1-2; TRBD1 matches at 7 bases. The trim removed 6 bases at V and 0 bases at J, leaving 16 bases unmatched. The germline V gene has CDR1 LNHDA and CDR2 SQIVND (reference sequence). The CDR3 is 18 residues long.

The J gene is TRBJ2-7, the V gene TRBV19; 7 bases match TRBD1. V trimming: 6 bases; J trimming: 2 bases; junction bases outside the gene matches: 10. CDR1 is LNHDA, CDR2 SQIVND, per germline (reference sequence). The CDR3 runs 15 residues. This CDR3 is CASRGWTGETYEQYF. CDR3 bases: TGTGCCAGTAGGGGATGGACAGGCGAGACCTACGAGCAGTACTTC.

This chain links TRBV7-9 with TRBJ1-2; no definite D call. Trimming took 1 base from V and 6 from J, leaving 6 bases between them. Germline CDR1 is SEHNR and CDR2 is FQNEAQ (reference sequence). The CDR3 consists of 12 residues. The CDR3 loop reads CASSLGLNGYTF. CDR3 nucleotides: TGTGCCAGCAGCTTAGGACTTAATGGCTACACCTTC. Variable domain in full (rest from reference TRBV7-9 and TRBJ1-2): DTGVSQNPRHKITKRGQNVTFRCDPISEHNRLYWYRQTLGQGPEFLTYFQNEAQLEKSRLLSDRFSAERPKGSFSTLEIQRTEQGDSAMYLCASSLGLNGYTFGSGTRLTVV.

This clone showed up just a few times. The chain carries TRBV6-1 and TRBJ1-2; weak D call: TRBD1 (5 bases). Between the trimmed V and J ends, which lost 3 bases and 7 bases, there was a span of 12 bases. CDR3 length: 13 amino acids. Looked up from germline, CDR1 is MNHNS and CDR2 is SASEGT. The CDR3 loop reads CASSERQGSGYTF. DNA of the CDR3: TGTGCCAGCAGTGAGAGGCAGGGCAGTGGCTACACCTTC.

The chain links TRBV4-1 to TRBJ2-7; 8 nucleotides agree with TRBD1. V was pared by 5 bases and J by 7 bases, with 13 bases of the junction left unmatched. The CDR3 runs 15 residues. CDR1 is MGHRA, CDR2 YSYEKL, per germline. The CDR3 coding sequence is TGCGCCAGCAGCTTGTTTGCGGACAGGGCTGAAGAGCAGTACTTC. Translated: CASSLFADRAEEQYF.

The chain combines TRBV19 with TRBJ2-5, with 7 bases aligning to TRBD2. Germline V CDR1 and CDR2: LNHDA, SQIVND (reference sequence). The V segment lost 5 bases and the J segment 5 bases; nucleotides outside the gene matches: 8. This CDR3 comprises 14 residues. The CDR3 region is CASSLAGVAETQYF. The DNA for the CDR3 is TGTGCCAGTAGTTTGGCGGGGGTGGCGGAGACCCAGTACTTC.

This rearrangement joins TRBV9 to TRBJ1-6; D gene ambiguous. The CDR3 loop spans 15 amino acids. Germline V gene lookup returns CDR1 SGDLS and CDR2 YYNGEE. V shed 0 bases and J shed 3 bases, with 7 bases lying between them. CDR3 DNA: TGTGCCAGCAGCGTAGACGGAGACTATAATTCACCCCTCCACTTT. Translation: CASSVDGDYNSPLHF.

V usage is TRBV4-3 and J usage is TRBJ2-5, with D perhaps TRBD1 (6 bases). Germline values: CDR1 LGHNA, CDR2 YSLEER. Trimming removed 1 base at V and 5 bases at J, with 14 bases between. This CDR3 has 15 residues. This CDR3 is CASSQGRQVGETQYF. The DNA of the CDR3 is TGCGCCAGCAGCCAAGGCCGACAGGTCGGGGAGACCCAGTACTTC.

The chain uses TRBV5-6 and TRBJ2-1; weak D call: TRBD2 (5 bases). The CDR3 is 13 residues long. V lost 4 bases and J 4 bases, leaving 9 bases between the germline ends. The germline V gene has CDR1 SGHDT and CDR2 YYEEEE. CDR3 in amino acids: CASSHGVYNEQFF. The CDR3 DNA follows: TGTGCCAGCAGCCACGGGGTGTACAATGAGCAGTTCTTC.

In nucleotides, the CDR3 is TGTGCCAGCAGCTTCGGGGGATGGGGTAATCAGCCCCAGCATTTT. Protein product: CASSFGGWGNQPQHF. This chain connects TRBV5-6 to TRBJ1-5; tentative D call: TRBD1 (5 bases). This CDR3 region has 15 residues. Trimming took off 2 bases at V and 4 bases at J, with 13 bases between the two ends. Germline CDR1 is SGHDT and CDR2 is YYEEEE.

J is TRBJ2-7 and V is TRBV20-1, with D maybe TRBD2 (6 bases). The germline gives CDR1 DFQATT, CDR2 SNEGSKA (reference sequence). V dropped 5 bases and J dropped 9 bases, with 11 bases sitting between them. This CDR3 spans 10 amino acids. CDR3 amino acids: CSASGEAQYF. CDR3 DNA: TGCAGTGCTTCCGGGGAGGCGCAGTACTTC.

For this clone: One end of the junction varies from germline; a read error may be responsible. The chain uses TRBV7-7 and TRBJ2-1; maybe TRBD2 (6 bases). Per the germline V gene, CDR1 is SSHAT and CDR2 is FNYEAQ (reference sequence). This CDR3 has 16 residues. CDR3: CASSLVPGGPYNEQFF. The CDR3 nucleotides read TGTGCTAGCAGCTTAGTCCCCGGGGGACCCTACAATGAGCAGTTCTTC. Combining the CDR3 with reference TRBV7-7 and TRBJ2-1 gives the whole variable domain GAGVSQSPRYKVTKRGQDVTLRCDPISSHATLYWYQQALGQGPEFLTYFNYEAQPDKSGLPSDRFSAERPEGSISTLTIQRTEQRDSAMYRCASSLVPGGPYNEQFFGPGTRLTVL.

The genes are TRBV9 and TRBJ2-2, with D perhaps matching TRBD1 (6 bases). The CDR3 consists of 18 residues. V was shortened by 0 bases and J by 0 bases, with 15 bases between the two germline ends. Germline CDR1 and CDR2: SGDLS and YYNGEE. The CDR3 loop reads CASSVADRPTPNTGELFF. DNA of the CDR3: TGTGCCAGCAGCGTAGCGGACAGACCGACGCCGAACACCGGGGAGCTGTTTTTT.

The V gene is TRBV13, the J gene TRBJ2-5; 7 bases align to TRBD1. Germline-derived CDR1 and CDR2 are PRHDT and FYEKMQ (reference sequence). The junction had 9 bases not matched to a gene; V was cut back by 4 bases and J by 1 base. The CDR3 contains 16 residues. In nucleotides, the CDR3 is TGTGCCAGCAGCTCCGCCTACAGGGGAAGCCAAGAGACCCAGTACTTC. Amino acid sequence: CASSSAYRGSQETQYF.

The chain combines TRBV6-1 with TRBJ2-7; no firm D call. Per germline, CDR1 MNHNS and CDR2 SASEGT. Trimming removed 4 bases from V and 3 bases from J, with 16 bases in between. The CDR3 covers 15 residues. The CDR3 reads CASSVGDAENYEQYF. For the CDR3, the DNA is TGTGCCAGCAGTGTCGGAGACGCGGAGAACTACGAGCAGTACTTC.

The chain links TRBV4-2 to TRBJ2-1, with D tentatively TRBD2 (5 bases). V was pared by 0 bases and J by 0 bases, with 12 bases between. CDR1 and CDR2 (germline): LGHNA, YNFKEQ. The CDR3 loop spans 17 amino acids. CDR3 protein: CASSQDLAGSSYNEQFF. The CDR3 DNA is TGTGCCAGCAGCCAAGATCTCGCTGGGAGCTCCTACAATGAGCAGTTCTTC.

A single count supports this clone. The chain couples TRBV7-7 to TRBJ1-1; 7 nucleotides match TRBD1. The CDR3 totals 16 residues. V lost 2 bases to trimming and J lost 1 base; unmatched junction nucleotides: 7. The germline V gene encodes CDR1 SSHAT and CDR2 FNYEAQ (reference sequence). CDR3 DNA: TGTGCCAGCAGCTTATGGCCCGGGACAGAGAACACTGAAGCTTTCTTT. It encodes CASSLWPGTENTEAFF.

J is TRBJ2-5 and V is TRBV9; 14 bases agree with TRBD2. J gave up 1 base and V 1 base, and 3 bases lay outside the gene matches. From germline, CDR1 is SGDLS and CDR2 YYNGEE. The CDR3 is 17 residues long. CDR3 nucleotide sequence: TGTGCCAGCAGCGTACCGACTAGCGGGGGGGTCCAAGAGACCCAGTACTTC. Its protein is CASSVPTSGGVQETQYF.